This T cell receptor beta chain stems from a study of cytomegalovirus exposure and HLA in healthy donors. General study results and limits: Reportedly, diagnosis of cytomegalovirus status by the classifier showed high specificity and sensitivity. There was a cluster of highly shared sequence variants that was likely a sequencing artifact.

PCR was performed using 60 Vbeta and 13 Jbeta primers. Clones were sequenced by immunoSEQ multiplex PCR, and TCRdb holds only the in-frame ones, with some missing. This sample yields around 100,000 clones, of which approximately 80% are seen a single time; approximately 5.3% belongs to the top ten. The germline CDR1 and CDR2 sequences are SGHRS and YFSETQ. V was pared by 2 bases and J by 0 bases, with 8 bases between. CDR3 size: 14 residues. Regarding this clone: No antigen is known for it.

The sequence came from a woman aged 18 to 35 in good health and CMV-seropositive. J is TRBJ2-5 and V is TRBV5-1; possibly TRBD1 for D (6 bases). Sequencing was done on a sample of PBMCs. CDR3 sequence: CASSFGQHQETQYF. CDR3 coding DNA: TGCGCCAGCAGCTTTGGACAGCACCAAGAGACCCAGTACTTC.